This TCR beta chain was obtained from a study of T cells after yellow fever vaccination. In this sample, this clonotype turned up a few times. Antigen specificity is unknown. Trimming removed 2 bases from V and 7 bases from J, with 8 bases in between. Germline lookup yields CDR1 SGHVS and CDR2 FQNEAQ. The CDR3 contains 12 residues. TCRdb analysed the 5' RACE reads with MiXCR anew, one entry per CDR3 protein. This table has under 700,000 distinct CDR3 sequences, around a sixth appearing once. Findings and caveats of the study: Booster samples showed a return of most primary-vaccination clones (around 96% CD4, 88% CD8). Overlap between CD4 and CD8 compartments was detected for a small share of clonotypes.

This clonotype was obtained from a man aged 18 to 35 who received the YFV17D yellow fever vaccine. The sequencing used PBMCs, collected about 5 days after the first yellow fever vaccination. The gene calls are TRBV7-8 and TRBJ1-2; no clear D gene. The CDR3 loop is CASSLSSFGYTF. CDR3 bases: TGTGCCAGCAGCTTATCCAGCTTTGGCTACACCTTC.